Following are 27 T cell receptor beta chains from one sample sequenced in a study of beta chain features in type 1 diabetes (dated by TCRdb to 2016 to 2018). The method behind the library was the immunoSEQ multiplex PCR assay. All of the isolated RNA was reverse transcribed with the High Capacity cDNA Reverse Transcription Kit, so expressed TCRB transcripts were sequenced. The immuneACCESS repertoire file appears here via TCRdb, limited to in-frame rearrangements. These files lack a portion of the clones; in checked studies, under half of the deficit traces to unresolved V genes, and the cause of the others is not known. This sample comprises about 180,000 clones, approximately 13% of them detected only once. Clones ranked in the top ten supply roughly 0.6% of the sample. Sequencing was carried out using central memory CD4+ T cells from blood. Source of these receptors: a woman aged 18-29 years in good health.

This chain links TRBV6-5 with TRBJ1-2; tentative D call: TRBD1 (5 bases). Germline assignment: CDR1 MNHEY and CDR2 SVGAGI. V was trimmed by 4 bases and J by 8 bases, leaving 17 bases between them. This CDR3 has 14 residues. The DNA of the CDR3 is TGTGCCAGCAGTTGCTCGTACGGGGGAGGCGGCTACACCTTC. Its translation: CASSCSYGGGGYTF.

The rearrangement links TRBV7-9 to TRBJ1-1; D remains ambiguous. The CDR3 extends over 13 amino acids. Germline CDR1 and CDR2: SEHNR and FQNEAQ (reference sequence). With 1 base removed from V and 1 base from J, the gap between germline ends came to 4 bases. The CDR3 bases are TGTGCCAGCAGCTTAGTCGGGAACACTGAAGCTTTCTTT. Residues: CASSLVGNTEAFF. Full variable domain (outside the CDR3, taken from reference TRBV7-9 and TRBJ1-1): DTGVSQNPRHKITKRGQNVTFRCDPISEHNRLYWYRQTLGQGPEFLTYFQNEAQLEKSRLLSDRFSAERPKGSFSTLEIQRTEQGDSAMYLCASSLVGNTEAFFGQGTRLTVV.

This clone was seen only a few times. V gene TRBV14 combines with J gene TRBJ2-5; TRBD1 matches 8 bases. CDR3 length: 16 residues. The junction had 13 bases not matched to a gene; V was cut back by 5 bases and J by 5 bases. The germline V gene encodes CDR1 SGHDN and CDR2 FVKESK. CDR3 loop: CASSLHRGTGGETQYF. DNA of the CDR3: TGTGCCAGCAGCTTGCACAGGGGGACAGGAGGGGAGACCCAGTACTTC.

As to this clone: Other nucleotide sequences in the sample specify the same CDR3. The chain links TRBV30 to TRBJ1-5; the D is unclear. Germline CDR1 and CDR2: GTSNPN and SVGIG (reference sequence). Trimming shortened V by 2 bases and J by 4 bases, and 12 bases separated the two germline ends. The CDR3 length is 14 residues. In nucleotides, the CDR3 is TGTGCCTGGAGTAACGGCGGAGGGAATCAGCCCCAGCATTTT. Translation gives CAWSNGGGNQPQHF.

This clone was counted a few times. CDR3 residues: CASSPRGGDTGELFF. CDR3 DNA sequence: TGCGCCAGCAGCCCGAGAGGAGGGGACACCGGGGAGCTGTTTTTT. The rearrangement links TRBV5-1 to TRBJ2-2, with D perhaps TRBD2 (6 bases). The germline CDR1 and CDR2 sequences are SGHRS and YFSETQ. V shed 4 bases and J shed 3 bases, with 13 bases lying between them. CDR3 length: 15 residues.

This clone was counted a few times. This chain links TRBV1 with TRBJ2-4; the tabulated D call, TRBD2, remains unverified against the DNA. TRBV1 represents a pseudogene. CDR3 size: 18 residues. The CDR3 region has the DNA TGCACCAGCAGCCAAGATGGAGGCGTAGGGAGGCACCAAAACATTCAGTACTTC. Its protein product is CTSSQDGGVGRHQNIQYF.

This clone was seen only a few times. CDR3 region: CASSLGWTPPGEETQYF. CDR3 DNA sequence: TGCGCCAGCAGCTTGGGATGGACACCCCCGGGTGAAGAGACCCAGTACTTC. The rearrangement joins TRBV5-1 to TRBJ2-5; a possible D gene is TRBD1 (5 bases). Germline-derived CDR1 and CDR2 are SGHRS and YFSETQ. The ends were cut back, 0 bases at V and 3 bases at J, with 18 bases in the middle. The length of the CDR3 is 17 residues.

The sample holds a few counts of this clone. The gene calls are TRBV9 and TRBJ1-2; TRBD1 might be the D (6 bases). Germline V gives CDR1 SGDLS, CDR2 YYNGEE. This CDR3 comprises 14 residues. V lost 6 bases and J lost 2, with 14 bases in between. This CDR3 reads CASTGTLPNYGYTF. The DNA of the CDR3 is TGTGCCAGCACCGGGACACTACCCAACTATGGCTACACCTTC.

In its sample, this clone was seen a few times. V usage is TRBV7-7 and J usage is TRBJ2-2; 8 positions agree with TRBD2. J gave up 6 bases and V 2 bases, and 5 bases lay outside the gene matches. Germline assignment: CDR1 SSHAT and CDR2 FNYEAQ (reference sequence). CDR3 length: 15 residues. The CDR3 DNA follows: TGTGCCAGCAGCTTAACGGGAGGGTCCGCCGGGGAGCTGTTTTTT. Translating gives CASSLTGGSAGELFF.

This rearrangement joins TRBV5-4 to TRBJ2-3; TRBD1 matches at 10 bases. V lost 5 bases and J lost 1; bases outside the gene matches: 13. Per the germline V gene, CDR1 is SGHNT and CDR2 is YYREEE (reference sequence). The CDR3 sequence is 18 residues long. The CDR3 DNA follows: TGTGCCAGCAGTCCCGACAGGGGGCGCATAGTTCGCACAGATACGCAGTATTTT. Residues: CASSPDRGRIVRTDTQYF.

The chain couples TRBV28 to TRBJ1-2, with TRBD1 identical over 8 bases. This CDR3 is 15 amino acids long. V trimming: 5 bases; J trimming: 1 base; junction bases outside the gene matches: 6. Germline lookup yields CDR1 MDHEN and CDR2 SYDVKM. The CDR3 region has the DNA TGTGCCAGCAGTGCTCCGACAGGGGTTAACTATGGCTACACCTTC. This gives the protein CASSAPTGVNYGYTF.

This chain uses TRBV18 with TRBJ2-7, with a weak D call TRBD2 (5 bases). V was shortened by 2 bases and J by 2 bases, with 10 bases between the two germline ends. This CDR3 spans 14 amino acids. The V gene's germline CDR1 is KGHSH and CDR2 LQKENI. CDR3 sequence: CASSPRTPTYEQYF. CDR3 bases: TGTGCCAGCTCACCAAGGACTCCGACCTACGAGCAGTACTTC.

The sample holds a few counts of this clone. This rearrangement joins TRBV6-6 to TRBJ2-1; 13 bases are shared with TRBD2. Germline CDR1 and CDR2: MNHNY and SVGAGI (reference sequence). Losses at the gene ends were 4 bases for V and 6 bases for J; bases not matched to a gene: 3. The CDR3 has 15 residues. The CDR3 DNA sequence: TGTGCCAGCAGTTGGACTAGCGGGAGTCCCAATGAGCAGTTCTTC. This translates into CASSWTSGSPNEQFF.

The chain is built from TRBV6-5 and TRBJ1-5; D may be TRBD1 (5 bases). The CDR3 has 13 residues. Germline CDR1 is MNHEY and CDR2 is SVGAGI. V lost 4 bases to trimming and J lost 7 bases, with 11 bases between them. The CDR3 DNA reads TGTGCCAGCAGTTTCTCCAGGGTCCAGCCCCAGCATTTT. Protein: CASSFSRVQPQHF.

The chain uses TRBV2 and TRBJ2-5, with 7 bases fitting TRBD2. The J segment lost 2 bases and the V segment lost 5 bases, leaving 5 bases of the junction unmatched. The CDR3 is 14 amino acids. Germline V gene lookup returns CDR1 SNHLY and CDR2 FYNNEI. The CDR3 region is CASSSGLQQETQYF. As DNA, the CDR3 is TGTGCCAGCAGTTCGGGACTACAGCAAGAGACCCAGTACTTC.

The CDR3 DNA reads as TGCGCCAGCAGCTTGGTTCGAGCGGGAGGGAGGAATGAGCAGTTCTTC. It translates to CASSLVRAGGRNEQFF. The chain is built from TRBV5-1 and TRBJ2-1; 10 nucleotides line up with TRBD2. V shed 0 bases, J shed 7 bases, and the junction held 7 bases outside the gene matches. The germline V gene encodes CDR1 SGHRS and CDR2 YFSETQ. There are 16 residues in the CDR3.

This clone showed up just a few times. The V call is TRBV9, the J call TRBJ2-3; TRBD1 might be the D (5 bases). Germline CDR1 SGDLS, CDR2 YYNGEE. V lost 2 bases to trimming and J lost 2 bases, with 12 bases between them. The CDR3 sequence is 15 residues long. The CDR3 DNA reads TGTGCCAGCAGCGTCCGACAGACGATCACAGATACGCAGTATTTT. Its translation: CASSVRQTITDTQYF.

V usage is TRBV7-3 and J usage is TRBJ1-5; D is undetermined. V dropped 5 bases and J dropped 7 bases, with 18 bases sitting between them. Germline V gene data show CDR1 as SGHTA and CDR2 as FQGTGA. The CDR3 consists of 15 residues. The CDR3 loop is CASSPSRGWEQPQHF. DNA of the CDR3: TGTGCCAGCAGCCCCTCCCGGGGTTGGGAACAGCCCCAGCATTTT.

The gene calls are TRBV18 and TRBJ1-4; 7 bases match TRBD1. Germline-derived CDR1 and CDR2 are KGHSH and LQKENI. The CDR3 consists of 13 residues. The V segment lost 4 bases and the J segment 5 bases; nucleotides outside the gene matches: 1. This CDR3 is CASSLGQNEKLFF. The CDR3, as DNA: TGTGCCAGCTCACTGGGACAGAATGAAAAACTGTTTTTT.

This chain links TRBV14 with TRBJ2-2; D not certain. Germline CDR1 SGHDN, CDR2 FVKESK. Deletions cut 4 bases from V and 1 base from J, with 13 bases between. The CDR3 consists of 16 residues. This CDR3 reads CASSPARFKNTGELFF. In nucleotides, the CDR3 is TGTGCCAGCAGCCCGGCCAGGTTTAAGAACACCGGGGAGCTGTTTTTT.

This chain uses TRBV7-9 with TRBJ2-7; TRBD2 matches 7 bases. The junction had 6 bases not matched to a gene; V was cut back by 8 bases and J by 5 bases. Germline V gene sequence: CDR1 SEHNR, CDR2 FQNEAQ (reference sequence). The CDR3 has 12 residues. CDR3 sequence reads: CASGGRHHEQYF. The DNA of the CDR3 is TGTGCCAGCGGCGGGAGACACCACGAGCAGTACTTC.

In its sample, this clone was seen many times. The V and J genes are TRBV5-1 and TRBJ2-2; 12 bases map to TRBD2. J lost 4 bases, V lost 7 bases, and 2 bases had no gene match. Germline V gene lookup returns CDR1 SGHRS and CDR2 YFSETQ. The CDR3 is 14 amino acids. The CDR3 DNA follows: TGCGCCAGCGTACTAGCGGGAGGCACCGGGGAGCTGTTTTTT. It encodes CASVLAGGTGELFF.

This clone appeared a few times. The chain combines TRBV29-1 with TRBJ2-5, with D possibly matching TRBD2 (5 bases). The CDR3 extends over 9 amino acids. V dropped 3 bases and J dropped 13 bases, with 9 bases sitting between them. CDR1 and CDR2 (germline): SQVTM, ANQGSEA. The DNA of the CDR3 is TGCAGCGTTGACGAGGGAACGTACTTC. Residues: CSVDEGTYF.

This clone has more than one count but fewer than ten. The chain has TRBV6-6 and TRBJ2-6, with TRBD1 matching over 9 bases. Germline V gene sequence: CDR1 MNHNY, CDR2 SVGAGI (reference sequence). The CDR3 sequence is 16 residues long. The J segment lost 2 bases and the V segment lost 9 bases, leaving 8 bases of the junction unmatched. The DNA of the CDR3 is TGTGCCAGTGCCGGGACAGGGAGTCCTGGGGCCAACGTCCTGACTTTC. Translated: CASAGTGSPGANVLTF.

In this sample, this clone turned up a few times. Distinct nucleotide sequences in the sample also encode this CDR3. The chain has TRBV30 and TRBJ1-1, with D unclear. Germline CDR1 is GTSNPN and CDR2 is SVGIG (reference sequence). Trimming cost V 2 bases and J 7 bases, with 11 bases left between them. There are 12 residues in the CDR3. The DNA for the CDR3 is TGTGCCTGGAGTCCCCAGGAGGTTGAAGCTTTCTTT. The encoded protein is CAWSPQEVEAFF.

This clone was counted a few times. V gene TRBV7-3 combines with J gene TRBJ2-3, with TRBD1 as a possible D gene (6 bases). This CDR3 spans 15 amino acids. The germline CDR1 and CDR2 sequences are SGHTA and FQGTGA. Trimming left V 5 bases short and J 1 base short, with 13 bases between. CDR3 nucleotide sequence: TGTGCCAGCAGCCAGGACAGAGCCCGCACAGATACGCAGTATTTT. Translated: CASSQDRARTDTQYF.

J is TRBJ2-3 and V is TRBV7-2; 8 bases match TRBD2. This CDR3 has 15 amino acids. Trimming at V came to 1 base and at J to 3 bases, leaving 3 bases not matched to a gene. The germline CDR1 and CDR2 sequences are SGHTA and FQGNSA. The CDR3: CASSLESSGTDTQYF. CDR3 nucleotides: TGTGCCAGCAGCTTAGAGTCTAGCGGGACAGATACGCAGTATTTT.